This T cell receptor (beta chain) came from a study of siplizumab effects on memory and regulatory T cells. As regards this clone: Its antigen remains unidentified.

Measured with immunoSEQ multiplex PCR; TCRdb has only the in-frame clones, and not every one. The table shows under 100,000 clones, with about 91% occurring only once. The CDR3 is 13 residues long. Looked up from germline, CDR1 is MNHEY and CDR2 is SVGAGI. The V end was cut by 0 bases, the J end by 6 bases, with 8 bases between. Findings and limits, study-wide: In siplizumab conditions, mappable alloreactive CD4+ clones averaged about 63% Treg-derived, against 25% to 30% in controls. The naive T cell population seemed more diverse than memory cells and seemed a major contributor to the alloresponse.

The clonotype comes from a human donor in good health. What was sequenced was Tregs sorted from blood. The chain has TRBV6-5 and TRBJ1-2; D perhaps matches TRBD1 (5 bases). The CDR3 region is CASSYSSGHGYTF. The CDR3 DNA reads as TGTGCCAGCAGTTACTCGTCAGGGCATGGCTACACCTTC.